The 11 T cell receptor beta chains below were found in one sample sequenced in a study of blood T cell repertoires in COVID-19. Sequencing used immunoSEQ multiplex PCR; TCRdb keeps in-frame clones, though not all of them. The data show fewer than 500,000 clones, with 70% to 90% seen just once and over 0.9% held by the top ten. Material: PBMCs or T cells enriched from blood (not recorded which). These receptor sequences come from a woman younger than 45 with acute COVID-19.

The chain couples TRBV24-1 to TRBJ1-2; TRBD1 might be the D (6 bases). Germline assignment: CDR1 KGHDR and CDR2 SFDVKD. CDR3 size: 15 residues. V lost 3 bases and J 2 bases, leaving 12 bases between the germline ends. CDR3 DNA sequence: TGTGCCACCAGTGATCGGCGGGGGCCGAACTATGGCTACACCTTC. Translating gives CATSDRRGPNYGYTF.

The V gene is TRBV7-6, the J gene TRBJ2-7, with 9 bases that match TRBD1. Germline V lookup: CDR1 SGHVS, CDR2 FNYEAQ. The V and J ends lost 0 bases and 3 bases, in that order; junction bases with no gene match: 6. There are 16 residues in the CDR3. In nucleotides, the CDR3 is TGTGCCAGCAGCTTAGCGGGGGGACAGGGCATCTACGAGCAGTACTTC. The encoded protein is CASSLAGGQGIYEQYF. Using reference TRBV7-6 and TRBJ2-7 for the parts outside the CDR3, the full variable domain is GAGVSQSPRYKVTKRGQDVALRCDPISGHVSLYWYRQALGQGPEFLTYFNYEAQQDKSGLPNDRFSAERPEGSISTLTIQRTEQRDSAMYRCASSLAGGQGIYEQYFGPGTRLTVT.

The V gene is TRBV2, the J gene TRBJ1-1; no clear D. Germline V gene lookup returns CDR1 SNHLY and CDR2 FYNNEI. This CDR3 has 12 residues. V lost 2 bases and J 7 bases, leaving 8 bases between the germline ends. The CDR3: CASSESGLEAFF. The CDR3 nucleotides are TGTGCCAGCAGTGAATCAGGACTTGAAGCTTTCTTT.

This clone has a handful of counts. For the CDR3, the DNA is TGTGCCAGCAGCTTAGGTTCTAGCGGGGGCGCAGATACGCAGTATTTT. Amino acid sequence: CASSLGSSGGADTQYF. The V and J genes are TRBV7-3 and TRBJ2-3, with 10 positions matching TRBD2. This CDR3 has 16 residues. Germline-derived CDR1 and CDR2 are SGHTA and FQGTGA. Trimming removed 2 bases from V and 4 bases from J; junction bases left unmatched: 6.

A few counts support this clone. The V and J genes are TRBV3-1 (or the pseudogene TRBV3-2) and TRBJ2-7; 9 nucleotides align to TRBD1. The CDR3 is 16 amino acids. J was trimmed by 4 bases and V by 0 bases; bases with no gene match: 7. Germline-derived CDR1 and CDR2 are LGHDT and YNNKEL (reference sequence). CDR3 in DNA: TGTGCCAGCAGCCAAGAGGGGGGACAGGGTAGATACGAGCAGTACTTC. This codes for CASSQEGGQGRYEQYF.

The V and J genes are TRBV18 and TRBJ1-2; 7 bases agree with TRBD1. Germline CDR1 reads KGHSH; CDR2 reads LQKENI. The CDR3 sequence is 13 residues long. The trim removed 2 bases at V and 6 bases at J, leaving 3 bases unmatched. The CDR3 loop reads CASSPVRGDGYTF. Written as DNA, the CDR3 is TGTGCCAGCTCACCAGTCAGGGGGGATGGCTACACCTTC.

This chain links TRBV25-1 with TRBJ1-6; D perhaps matches TRBD1 (5 bases). CDR1 and CDR2 (germline): MGHDK, SYGVNS. The CDR3 loop spans 16 amino acids. V shed 1 base and J shed 10 bases, with 17 bases lying between them. CDR3 sequence reads: CASSESRPGGWSPLHF. CDR3 nucleotide sequence: TGTGCCAGCAGTGAATCGCGGCCGGGGGGGTGGTCACCCCTCCACTTT.

Concerning this clone: This same CDR3 is encoded by further DNA sequences in the sample. The chain uses TRBV5-1 and TRBJ2-1, with TRBD1 identical over 8 bases. This CDR3 has 15 amino acids. The V segment lost 3 bases and the J segment 0 bases; nucleotides outside the gene matches: 2. CDR1 is SGHRS, CDR2 YFSETQ, per germline. CDR3 region: CASSSGGASYNEQFF. The CDR3 DNA sequence: TGCGCCAGCAGCTCAGGGGGCGCCTCCTACAATGAGCAGTTCTTC.

This clone was seen only a few times. Distinct nucleotide sequences in the sample also encode this CDR3. The J gene is TRBJ1-5, the V gene TRBV27, with a tentative D call TRBD1 (5 bases). CDR1 and CDR2 (germline): MNHEY, SMNVEV (reference sequence). The CDR3 loop spans 14 amino acids. The V gene lost 3 bases and the J gene lost 3 bases, with 9 bases spanning the gap. The CDR3 DNA sequence: TGTGCCAGCAGTTTTCAGGGCAACAATCAGCCCCAGCATTTT. Translated, it gives CASSFQGNNQPQHF.

The V call is TRBV30, the J call TRBJ1-6; 7 nucleotides match TRBD1. Germline V lookup: CDR1 GTSNPN, CDR2 SVGIG (reference sequence). V was clipped by 0 bases and J by 8 bases; unmatched bases: 4. This CDR3 is built from 14 residues. The CDR3, as DNA: TGTGCCTGGAGTGTACGACAGGGCGATTCACCCCTCCACTTT. Translated: CAWSVRQGDSPLHF.

CDR3 nucleotides: TGCGCCAGCAGTGAGTCCGGCAGGGGGAGGACTGAAGCTTTCTTT. Amino acid sequence: CASSESGRGRTEAFF. J is TRBJ1-1 and V is TRBV10-1, with 7 bases fitting TRBD1. CDR1 WNHNN and CDR2 SYGVQD come from the germline V gene (reference sequence). Germline trimming cut 0 bases from V and 5 bases from J; bases unmatched to any gene: 6. This CDR3 contains 15 residues.